The 14 T cell receptor beta chains below were found in one sample sequenced in a study of T cell repertoires in cytomegalovirus infection. Via MiXCR, TCRdb re-called the reads, giving one row per CDR3 protein. The sample consists of around 210,000 distinct CDR3 sequences, under 8.5% of them appearing once. Sequenced material: PBMCs. These TCRs come from a human donor in good health (CMV status not recorded). Some clones in this sample may be carry-over from other donors' samples.

V usage is TRBV5-1 and J usage is TRBJ1-2, with D maybe TRBD1 (6 bases). V dropped 3 bases and J dropped 8 bases, with 20 bases sitting between them. There are 15 residues in the CDR3. Germline CDR1 reads SGHRS; CDR2 reads YFSETQ. CDR3 coding DNA: TGCGCCAGCAGCTCGAGGACGTCTTCAGGGGAAGGCTACACCTTC. Its translation is CASSSRTSSGEGYTF. Full variable domain (outside the CDR3, taken from reference TRBV5-1 and TRBJ1-2): KAGVTQTPRYLIKTRGQQVTLSCSPISGHRSVSWYQQTPGQGLQFLFEYFSETQRNKGNFPGRFSGRQFSNSRSEMNVSTLELGDSALYLCASSSRTSSGEGYTFGSGTRLTVV.

This clonotype came up many times. The CDR3 region is CSARNIERGPTYEQYF. The CDR3 coding sequence is TGCAGTGCTAGAAATATTGAGAGGGGGCCCACCTACGAGCAGTACTTC. The chain employs TRBV20-1 and TRBJ2-7, with 7 bases fitting TRBD1. CDR1 and CDR2 (germline): DFQATT, SNEGSKA (reference sequence). J was trimmed by 2 bases and V by 2 bases; bases with no gene match: 12. The CDR3 runs to 16 residues.

This clonotype was counted between two and nine times. The genes are TRBV7-2 and TRBJ2-5; D ambiguous. CDR3 length: 15 amino acids. Germline CDR1 and CDR2: SGHTA and FQGNSA. The germline V and J ends were trimmed by 2 bases and 0 bases, with 10 bases remaining between them. The CDR3 region is CASSLRPGYQETQYF. The CDR3 bases are TGTGCCAGCAGCTTACGTCCAGGTTACCAAGAGACCCAGTACTTC. Filled out from reference TRBV7-2 and TRBJ2-5, the complete variable domain reads GAGVSQSPSNKVTEKGKDVELRCDPISGHTALYWYRQSLGQGLEFLIYFQGNSAPDKSGLPSDRFSAERTGGSVSTLTIQRTQQEDSAVYLCASSLRPGYQETQYFGPGTRLLVL.

This clonotype has a count of ten or more. The chain uses TRBV7-2 and TRBJ2-2, with D possibly matching TRBD1 (6 bases). This CDR3 has 17 amino acids. Trimming took 4 bases from V and 2 from J, leaving 17 bases between them. Germline loops: CDR1 SGHTA, CDR2 FQGNSA. The CDR3 reads CASSWMTGIVNTGELFF. Here the CDR3 DNA reads TGTGCCAGCAGCTGGATGACAGGCATCGTCAACACCGGGGAGCTGTTTTTT.

There are many counts of this clonotype. The chain is built from TRBV10-3 and TRBJ2-3, with TRBD2 matching over 7 bases. V shed 5 bases and J 2 bases; nucleotides not matched to a gene: 7. From germline, CDR1 is ENHRY and CDR2 SYGVKD. CDR3 length: 15 residues. CDR3 amino acids: CAISPREDTTDTQYF. The CDR3 region has the DNA TGTGCCATCAGTCCTCGGGAGGACACCACAGATACGCAGTATTTT.

In this sample, this clonotype turned up many times. The V call is TRBV27, the J call TRBJ1-3, with D hard to call. Germline V lookup: CDR1 MNHEY, CDR2 SMNVEV (reference sequence). V lost 6 bases to trimming and J lost 4 bases, with 13 bases between them. This CDR3 contains 14 residues. This chain's CDR3 is CASSLGPWGNTIYF. The DNA for the CDR3 is TGTGCCAGCAGCTTAGGACCATGGGGAAACACCATATATTTT.

This clonotype turned up a few times. J is TRBJ1-1 and V is TRBV14; D remains unclear. This CDR3 spans 12 amino acids. Germline V gene sequence: CDR1 SGHDN, CDR2 FVKESK. The ends were cut back, 6 bases at V and 5 bases at J, with 10 bases in the middle. The CDR3 DNA follows: TGTGCCAGCAGTGGGCCGGGTACTGAAGCTTTCTTT. Its protein is CASSGPGTEAFF. Drawing the rest from reference TRBV14 and TRBJ1-1, the complete variable domain is EAGVTQFPSHSVIEKGQTVTLRCDPISGHDNLYWYRRVMGKEIKFLLHFVKESKQDESGMPNNRFLAERTGGTYSTLKVQPAELEDSGVYFCASSGPGTEAFFGQGTRLTVV.

The rearrangement uses TRBV20-1 and TRBJ1-2; D possibly corresponds to TRBD1 (5 bases). Trimming shortened V by 0 bases and J by 6 bases, and 8 bases separated the two germline ends. The germline CDR1 and CDR2 sequences are DFQATT and SNEGSKA (reference sequence). The CDR3 has 12 amino acids. The CDR3 loop is CSAREGDDGYTF. CDR3 sequence (DNA): TGCAGTGCTAGAGAAGGGGATGATGGCTACACCTTC.

The rearrangement joins TRBV2 to TRBJ1-2; weak D call: TRBD1 (5 bases). The length of the CDR3 is 12 residues. Germline CDR1 SNHLY, CDR2 FYNNEI. Trimming pared 5 bases from V and 7 bases from J, leaving 11 bases between. The CDR3 spells CASSFAGSGYTF. CDR3 coding DNA: TGTGCCAGCAGTTTCGCAGGGAGTGGCTACACCTTC.

The sample holds many counts of this clonotype. The chain couples TRBV5-6 to TRBJ1-6; no clear D. This CDR3 comprises 14 residues. The germline CDR1 and CDR2 sequences are SGHDT and YYEEEE. V was trimmed by 0 bases and J by 7 bases, leaving 8 bases between them. CDR3 amino acids: CASSLDGLNSPLHF. The CDR3, as DNA: TGTGCCAGCAGCTTGGATGGGTTGAATTCACCCCTCCACTTT.

This clonotype was detected many times. V and J are TRBV7-2 and TRBJ1-1; D gene unclear. The CDR3 consists of 15 residues. Trimming removed 6 bases from V and 0 bases from J, with 14 bases in between. The germline CDR1 and CDR2 sequences are SGHTA and FQGNSA. CDR3: CASSWLGEVNTEAFF. CDR3 coding DNA: TGTGCCAGCAGTTGGTTGGGAGAGGTGAACACTGAAGCTTTCTTT.

This clonotype showed up many times. The chain is built from TRBV6-5 and TRBJ2-3; no firm D call. Germline CDR1 and CDR2: MNHEY and SVGAGI. This CDR3 region has 15 residues. The ends were cut back, 10 bases at V and 0 bases at J, with 17 bases in the middle. The CDR3 here is CATLKRSFSTDTQYF. The DNA of the CDR3 is TGTGCCACCCTGAAGAGGTCCTTTAGCACAGATACGCAGTATTTT.

The chain links TRBV11-1 to TRBJ2-5; 7 bases match TRBD2. V gave up 5 bases and J gave up 1 base; unmatched junction bases: 7. Per the germline V gene, CDR1 is SGHAT and CDR2 is FQDESV (reference sequence). The CDR3 extends over 15 amino acids. Here the CDR3 reads CASSGSSGAQETQYF. Here the CDR3 DNA reads TGTGCCAGCAGCGGGTCTAGCGGTGCCCAAGAGACCCAGTACTTC.

This clonotype was detected many times. The chain has TRBV20-1 and TRBJ2-1; TRBD2 agrees at 7 bases. V dropped 5 bases and J dropped 2; count of bases not matched to a gene: 3. The germline V gene has CDR1 DFQATT and CDR2 SNEGSKA (reference sequence). CDR3 length equals 13 residues. This CDR3 is CSASGGTYNEQFF. DNA of the CDR3: TGCAGTGCTTCCGGGGGGACCTACAATGAGCAGTTCTTC.